The 24 T cell receptor beta chains below come from one sample, sequenced in a study of blood T cell repertoires in COVID-19. Assay: immunoSEQ multiplex PCR; the TCRdb copy retains only in-frame clones and omits some. The sample has roughly 130,000 clones; about 76% are singletons. Material: peripheral blood. The receptor source for this set is an older man with acute or convalescent COVID-19.

This clone was observed many times. This chain uses TRBV28 with TRBJ2-2, with TRBD2 identical over 7 bases. This CDR3 has 13 amino acids. Germline CDR1 and CDR2: MDHEN and SYDVKM. J lost 5 bases, V lost 7 bases, and 4 bases had no gene match. This CDR3 is CASKLGGTGELFF. CDR3 DNA sequence: TGTGCCAGCAAATTGGGGGGGACCGGGGAGCTGTTTTTT. Full variable domain (rest looked up from reference TRBV28 and TRBJ2-2): DVKVTQSSRYLVKRTGEKVFLECVQDMDHENMFWYRQDPGLGLRLIYFSYDVKMKEKGDIPEGYSVSREKKERFSLILESASTNQTSMYLCASKLGGTGELFFGEGSRLTVL.

This chain links TRBV2 with TRBJ1-2; 7 bases fit TRBD1. Trimming took 4 bases from V and 8 from J; bases not matched to a gene: 7. Germline loops: CDR1 SNHLY, CDR2 FYNNEI. This CDR3 contains 13 residues. CDR3 nucleotides: TGTGCCAGCAGTGCTGACAGGGCGGCGGGCTACACCTTC. Its translation is CASSADRAAGYTF.

The V and J genes are TRBV4-1 and TRBJ2-7; maybe TRBD2 (7 bases). Trimming pared 0 bases from V and 1 base from J, leaving 13 bases between. Germline V lookup: CDR1 MGHRA, CDR2 YSYEKL. The CDR3 spans 16 residues. CDR3 residues: CASSQEAGAHSYEQYF. For the CDR3, the DNA is TGCGCCAGCAGCCAAGAGGCGGGGGCCCATTCCTACGAGCAGTACTTC.

The rearrangement uses TRBV27 and TRBJ2-5; D not certain. Trimming removed 9 bases at V and 4 bases at J, with 12 bases between. The CDR3 runs 12 residues. In germline, CDR1 is MNHEY, CDR2 SMNVEV (reference sequence). DNA of the CDR3: TGTGCCAGTGGCAGAGGCGGAGAGACCCAGTACTTC. Its translation is CASGRGGETQYF.

The CDR3 DNA follows: TGTGCCAGCAGTGAACTAAGCTACGAGCAGTACTTC. The encoded protein is CASSELSYEQYF. The chain combines TRBV2 with TRBJ2-7; the D is unclear. The CDR3 sequence is 12 residues long. V was trimmed by 2 bases and J by 3 bases, leaving 5 bases between them. Germline CDR1 is SNHLY and CDR2 is FYNNEI. The entire variable domain, with the rest obtained from reference TRBV2 and TRBJ2-7, is as follows: EPEVTQTPSHQVTQMGQEVILRCVPISNHLYFYWYRQILGQKVEFLVSFYNNEISEKSEIFDDQFSVERPDGSNFTLKIRSTKLEDSAMYFCASSELSYEQYFGPGTRLTVT.

This clone was recorded a few times. This sequence joins TRBV7-2 and TRBJ1-2; no definite D call. Germline V gene sequence: CDR1 SGHTA, CDR2 FQGNSA. V was cut by 0 bases and J by 4 bases, with 9 bases left in between. The CDR3 loop spans 14 amino acids. CDR3 sequence (DNA): TGTGCCAGCAGCTTAGCGCTGGCACCCTATGGCTACACCTTC. Its protein is CASSLALAPYGYTF.

V is TRBV13 and J is TRBJ2-1; 11 nucleotides agree with TRBD2. Per germline, CDR1 PRHDT and CDR2 FYEKMQ (reference sequence). Unmatched junction bases numbered 7, after V lost 5 bases and J lost 4 bases. CDR3 length: 16 amino acids. This CDR3 reads CASSNRIAGGYNEQFF. CDR3 DNA: TGTGCCAGCAGCAACCGGATAGCGGGGGGGTACAATGAGCAGTTCTTC.

J is TRBJ2-1 and V is TRBV11-3; perhaps TRBD1 as D (7 bases). The length of the CDR3 is 13 residues. Germline CDR1 is SGHNT and CDR2 is YENEEA. V lost 5 bases and J 13 bases, leaving 18 bases between the germline ends. The CDR3 here is CASSITTGTVQFF. The CDR3, as DNA: TGTGCCAGCAGCATAACGACAGGGACTGTACAGTTCTTC.

The V and J genes are TRBV29-1 and TRBJ1-4, with TRBD1 matching over 7 bases. In germline, CDR1 is SQVTM, CDR2 ANQGSEA. This CDR3 is built from 15 residues. With V trimmed by 4 bases and J by 7 bases, 12 bases remained unmatched. In DNA form, the CDR3 reads TGCAGCGTTGGCCCAGAGGGGACAGACTCTGAAAAACTGTTTTTT. It codes for CSVGPEGTDSEKLFF.

The chain joins TRBV5-1 to TRBJ2-2; D unclear. This CDR3 region has 14 residues. The germline V gene encodes CDR1 SGHRS and CDR2 YFSETQ. V lost 0 bases to trimming and J lost 7 bases, with 10 bases between them. Here the CDR3 reads CASSLDVRFGELFF. The CDR3 DNA reads as TGCGCCAGCAGCTTGGATGTCCGTTTCGGGGAGCTGTTTTTT.

The chain carries TRBV28 and TRBJ1-6; TRBD1 might be the D (5 bases). Trimming stripped 2 bases from V and 4 bases from J, with 12 bases between. Germline V gene data show CDR1 as MDHEN and CDR2 as SYDVKM. This CDR3 spans 16 amino acids. The CDR3 DNA reads TGTGCCAGCAGTTTAGCCAGGGTGGATTATAATTCACCCCTCCACTTT. This translates into CASSLARVDYNSPLHF.

The rearrangement links TRBV29-1 to TRBJ1-1; TRBD1 might be the D (5 bases). Germline V lookup: CDR1 SQVTM, CDR2 ANQGSEA. CDR3 length equals 12 residues. The V and J ends lost 4 bases and 3 bases respectively, with 9 bases between them. The DNA for the CDR3 is TGCAGCGTTGGGAGGGGCGACACTGAAGCTTTCTTT. Encoded protein: CSVGRGDTEAFF.

This sequence joins TRBV28 and TRBJ1-4; D not certain. V was shortened by 5 bases and J by 8 bases, with 12 bases between the two germline ends. Germline V gives CDR1 MDHEN, CDR2 SYDVKM. The CDR3 length is 13 residues. CDR3 DNA: TGTGCCAGCAGTAGGAGTACGAGAGAAAAACTGTTTTTT. Translated, it gives CASSRSTREKLFF.

V and J are TRBV30 and TRBJ1-3; 8 bases fit TRBD1. Germline CDR1 GTSNPN, CDR2 SVGIG (reference sequence). The CDR3 is 15 amino acids. V gave up 8 bases and J gave up 1 base; unmatched junction bases: 10. CDR3 in DNA: TGTGCCACGAACTTCGGACAGGGTTCTGGAAACACCATATATTTT. Translating gives CATNFGQGSGNTIYF.

In its sample, this clone was seen once. The chain employs TRBV5-1 and TRBJ2-7, with 7 bases lining up with TRBD2. Germline V gives CDR1 SGHRS, CDR2 YFSETQ. Losses at the gene ends were 4 bases for V and 3 bases for J; bases not matched to a gene: 7. The CDR3 totals 14 residues. The CDR3 sequence is CASSPQGGLYEQYF. CDR3 bases: TGCGCCAGCAGCCCCCAGGGAGGGCTCTACGAGCAGTACTTC.

This chain uses TRBV7-9 with TRBJ2-7, with D maybe TRBD2 (6 bases). Per germline, CDR1 SEHNR and CDR2 FQNEAQ (reference sequence). This CDR3 is 15 amino acids long. The ends were cut back, 1 base at V and 2 bases at J, with 12 bases in the middle. This CDR3 reads CASSLGASVAYEQYF. The CDR3 DNA reads as TGTGCCAGCAGCTTAGGCGCTAGCGTAGCCTACGAGCAGTACTTC.

The gene calls are TRBV5-1 and TRBJ1-5; TRBD1 matches 9 bases. Trimming at V came to 2 bases and at J to 9 bases, leaving 6 bases not matched to a gene. CDR1 SGHRS and CDR2 YFSETQ come from the germline V gene. CDR3 length: 14 residues. This chain's CDR3 is CASSLRTGDTPQHF. In nucleotides, the CDR3 is TGCGCCAGCAGCTTACGGACAGGGGACACGCCCCAGCATTTT.

This clone was observed at least ten times. The genes are TRBV15 and TRBJ1-2; the match to TRBD1 covers 7 bases. Germline CDR1 LNHNV, CDR2 YYDKDF (reference sequence). Unmatched junction bases numbered 6, after V lost 0 bases and J lost 2 bases. CDR3 length: 16 amino acids. The CDR3, as DNA: TGTGCCACCAGCAGAGACGGGACAGAAATAAACTATGGCTACACCTTC. Residues: CATSRDGTEINYGYTF.

The rearrangement uses TRBV15 and TRBJ1-5; maybe TRBD1 (6 bases). From germline, CDR1 is LNHNV and CDR2 YYDKDF (reference sequence). V was pared by 5 bases and J by 5 bases, with 13 bases between. The CDR3 length is 14 residues. CDR3 sequence: CATSDGQFHQPQHF. In nucleotides, the CDR3 is TGTGCCACCAGCGACGGACAGTTCCATCAGCCCCAGCATTTT. Supplemented by reference TRBV15 and TRBJ1-5, the full variable domain reads DAMVIQNPRYQVTQFGKPVTLSCSQTLNHNVMYWYQQKSSQAPKLLFHYYDKDFNNEADTPDNFQSRRPNTSFCFLDIRSPGLGDTAMYLCATSDGQFHQPQHFGDGTRLSIL.

V is TRBV5-4 and J is TRBJ2-3; D unclear. The germline CDR1 and CDR2 sequences are SGHNT and YYREEE (reference sequence). The CDR3 is 13 amino acids. V lost 4 bases and J lost 4, with 10 bases in between. The CDR3 nucleotides are TGTGCCAGCAGCCGAGAACCCTCAGATACGCAGTATTTT. Translation gives CASSREPSDTQYF.

The V and J genes are TRBV5-1 and TRBJ2-7, with D possibly matching TRBD1 (5 bases). CDR3 length: 15 amino acids. V was trimmed by 0 bases and J by 3 bases, leaving 13 bases between them. Germline V gene lookup returns CDR1 SGHRS and CDR2 YFSETQ. The CDR3 DNA follows: TGCGCCAGCAGCTTGGGGCAGGGTGGTGGCTACGAGCAGTACTTC. It is translated as CASSLGQGGGYEQYF.

J is TRBJ2-2 and V is TRBV19; 7 bases are a match to TRBD1. The V gene end was trimmed by 5 bases and the J gene end by 4 bases; junction bases not matched to a gene: 10. From germline, CDR1 is LNHDA and CDR2 SQIVND (reference sequence). The length of the CDR3 is 16 residues. The CDR3 sequence is CASSPGTAQGTGELFF. For the CDR3, the DNA is TGTGCCAGTAGTCCTGGGACAGCGCAAGGCACCGGGGAGCTGTTTTTT. Combining the CDR3 with reference TRBV19 and TRBJ2-2 gives the whole variable domain DGGITQSPKYLFRKEGQNVTLSCEQNLNHDAMYWYRQDPGQGLRLIYYSQIVNDFQKGDIAEGYSVSREKKESFPLTVTSAQKNPTAFYLCASSPGTAQGTGELFFGEGSRLTVL.

The chain combines TRBV18 with TRBJ1-3; 10 nucleotides line up with TRBD1. This CDR3 spans 15 amino acids. Trimming cost V 2 bases and J 4 bases; bases outside gene matches: 2. From germline, CDR1 is KGHSH and CDR2 LQKENI. DNA of the CDR3: TGTGCCAGCTCACCAGGGACAGGGGCAGGAAACACCATATATTTT. As protein: CASSPGTGAGNTIYF.

This clone was counted between two and nine times. The sample has other DNA sequences that encode this CDR3 too. This rearrangement joins TRBV27 to TRBJ1-6, with TRBD1 as a possible D gene (5 bases). Germline CDR1 is MNHEY and CDR2 is SMNVEV (reference sequence). The V and J ends lost 4 bases and 5 bases respectively, with 9 bases between them. The CDR3 contains 14 residues. Written as DNA, the CDR3 is TGTGCCAGCAGTTCCCGACAGAATAATTCACCCCTCCACTTT. This gives the protein CASSSRQNNSPLHF.